This entry describes one T cell receptor beta chain. Its antigen is currently not known. No base quality information exists; no much larger clone differs at one position. The CDR3 regions of human TCRbeta chains were analyzed by immunosequencing. From the authors' description of their analysis: TCRs in the repertoires were compared against a reference library of SARS-CoV-2-specific TCRs that had been generated with the MIRA antigen-specificity platform. Breadth was defined as the fraction of unique TCRs that were SARS-CoV-2-associated, and depth was defined as the fraction of total T cells that were SARS-CoV-2-associated. Using the MIRA data, every spike-specific TCR was mapped to the spike region that the TCR reacted to and assigned to either a CD4 or a CD8 class. Log10-transformed breadth and depth values were compared by one-way ANOVA with Sidak's multiple comparisons tests. Sourced from immuneACCESS, this table was stored by TCRdb with only in-frame sequences that have V and J called. A share of the clones is absent; for the studies checked, an unresolved V gene accounts for under half, and the remainder has no known explanation. The V and J calls and the clone size are those of that table, but D and trimming were determined from the DNA. The sample contains approximately 140,000 clones, 80% to 95% of them found a single time. About 1.1% of the sample belongs to the ten largest clones.

The sample originates from a study of T cell responses to AZD1222 COVID-19 vaccine (dated by TCRdb to the early 2020s). Background on the whole study: A total of approximately 250 trial participants underwent TCR sequencing, of whom more than 200 had received two doses of AZD1222 and about 26 had received two doses of the MenACWY control vaccine. Trial participants were enrolled into age subgroups of 18-55, 56-69 and 70-plus years, which contained 148, 28 and 57 TCR-sequenced participants, respectively. Broad study findings and their caveats: Participants were mostly white British, with more females than males. The authors suggested clonal diversity may have been underestimated. Only 5 to 7 AZD1222 recipients were SARS-CoV-2 seropositive at baseline, limiting conclusions about previously exposed vaccinees. A significant rise in spike-specific TCR breadth and depth was observed after two AZD1222 doses relative to day 0 and relative to MenACWY recipients. Nearly half of unique spike-specific TCRs reportedly recognized epitopes outside regions mutated in the B.1.351 and B.1.1.7 variants. In the small 56-69-year group, the increase in depth fell short of significance, most likely because of low power. The whole spike protein was spanned by vaccine-associated CD4 TCRs, and dominant responses were seen in regions 160-218 and 743-854. No day 14 peak-response samples were available, so repertoires were characterized only after the peak T cell response.

This specimen's time point label, interpreted: about 28 days (+/-7) after the second vaccine dose. AZD1222 recipients given second doses at about 4 weeks or at about 12 weeks were pooled, since spike-specific TCR depth and breadth were not found to differ between the two schedules. Samples from vaccinated people were obtained from the UK trials COV001 and COV002, which included a single-blind randomized controlled phase 2/3 trial of AZD1222 (ChAdOx1 nCoV-19) in healthy adults. For TCRbeta chain sequencing, PBMC samples were collected from trial participants at day 0 and at day 28 after the second dose. The CDR3 covers 9 residues, taking in both the cysteine and the phenylalanine. The entry retains the CDR3 DNA only, 27 bases that are in frame from base 1. The germline V gene (reference sequence) provides CDR1 DFQATT and CDR2 SNEGSKA. V and J lose 4 bases and 16 bases, and a span of 11 bases separates them.

The specimen was peripheral blood, collected 28 days after the second AZD1222 dose. This receptor was taken from an adult who received the AZD1222 COVID-19 vaccine. The sequence is built from TRBV20-1 and TRBJ1-5; the D gene remains uncertain. For the CDR3, the sequence is CSAITLGHF. The nucleotide sequence is TGCAGTGCTATCACTCTGGGTCATTTT.